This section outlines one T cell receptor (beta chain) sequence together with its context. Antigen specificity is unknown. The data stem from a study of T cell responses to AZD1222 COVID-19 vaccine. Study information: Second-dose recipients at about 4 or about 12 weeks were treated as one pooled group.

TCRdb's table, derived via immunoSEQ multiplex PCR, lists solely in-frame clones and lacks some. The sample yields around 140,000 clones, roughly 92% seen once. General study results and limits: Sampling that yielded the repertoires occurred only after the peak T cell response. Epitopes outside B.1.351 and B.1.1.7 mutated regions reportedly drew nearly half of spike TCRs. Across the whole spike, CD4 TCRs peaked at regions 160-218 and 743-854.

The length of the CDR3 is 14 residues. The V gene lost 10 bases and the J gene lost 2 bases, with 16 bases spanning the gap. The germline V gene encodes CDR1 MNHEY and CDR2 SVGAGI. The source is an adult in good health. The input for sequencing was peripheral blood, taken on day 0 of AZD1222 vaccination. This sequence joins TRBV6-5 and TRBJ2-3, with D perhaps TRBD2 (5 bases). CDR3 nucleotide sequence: TGTGCCACCAAGACGGGAAGAATCACAGATACGCAGTATTTT. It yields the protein CATKTGRITDTQYF.